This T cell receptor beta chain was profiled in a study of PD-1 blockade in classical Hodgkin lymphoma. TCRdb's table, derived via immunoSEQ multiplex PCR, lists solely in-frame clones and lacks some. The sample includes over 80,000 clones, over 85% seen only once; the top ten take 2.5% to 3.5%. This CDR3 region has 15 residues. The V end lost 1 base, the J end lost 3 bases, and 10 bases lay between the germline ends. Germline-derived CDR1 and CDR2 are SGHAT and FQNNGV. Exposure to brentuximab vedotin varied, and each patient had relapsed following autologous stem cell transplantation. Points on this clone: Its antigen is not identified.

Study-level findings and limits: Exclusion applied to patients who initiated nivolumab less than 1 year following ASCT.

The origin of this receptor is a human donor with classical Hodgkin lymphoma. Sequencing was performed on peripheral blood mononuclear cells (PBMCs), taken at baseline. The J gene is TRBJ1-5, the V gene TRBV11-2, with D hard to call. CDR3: CASSLAGRYNQPQHF. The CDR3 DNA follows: TGTGCCAGCAGCTTAGCTGGGCGATACAATCAGCCCCAGCATTTT.